The clone carrying this T cell receptor beta chain was seen a few times. The target antigen is unknown. This specimen comes from a study of OX40 agonist ivuxolimab in advanced cancers. Findings of the study overall: CD8+ T cells were the subset that, on average, had more expanded clones than CD4+. Low levels of normalized T-cell clonal expansion also appeared in some nonresponders.

Patients were excluded for autoimmune disease history or systemic immunosuppression. TCRdb's copy holds only in-frame clones and misses some; the assay was immunoSEQ multiplex PCR. The table has approximately 90,000 clones, about 90% seen once. CDR1 is GTSNPN, CDR2 SVGIG, per germline (reference sequence). With 0 bases removed from V and 7 bases from J, the gap between germline ends came to 6 bases. CDR3 length: 11 residues. The receptor comes from an adult with an advanced solid tumor such as melanoma, head and neck, liver or kidney cancer. The sample was CD4+ or CD8+ T cells sorted from blood, taken in a trial of the OX40 agonist ivuxolimab. This chain joins TRBV30 and TRBJ1-1; D is unclear. The CDR3 sequence is CAWSVPYEAFF. The CDR3 DNA is TGTGCCTGGAGTGTACCCTATGAAGCTTTCTTT.